This T cell receptor (beta chain) was documented in a study of T-cell memory formation after mild COVID-19. Study in general: Clustering of TCRs was largely donor specific.

MiXCR, run by TCRdb on the 5' RACE reads, gives a single entry per CDR3 protein. The sample holds about 290,000 distinct CDR3 sequences, around 15% seen once. The CDR3 runs 16 residues. J lost 5 bases, V lost 0 bases, and 4 bases had no gene match. Germline CDR1 reads SGHRS; CDR2 reads YFSETQ. The sequenced sample was PBMCs or a T cell subset sorted from them (not recorded which). The receptor's source is a man aged 18-30 years who had mild COVID-19 (a few samples of this study predate the infection). Cell type and time point are not known. This chain connects TRBV5-1 to TRBJ2-1; 11 bases align to TRBD1. The DNA of the CDR3 is TGCGCCAGCAGCTTGGCCGGACAGGGGGCTAACAATGAGCAGTTCTTC. The encoded protein is CASSLAGQGANNEQFF.